This entry concerns a single T cell receptor beta chain. Antigen unknown. As the sequencing template, cDNA was produced by extracting RNA and reverse transcribing it. Here immunoSEQ multiplex PCR was the method, and the copy in TCRdb shows in-frame clones only, minus some. Of 120,000 or so clones listed, approximately 60% are singletons. The data are from a study of CD8+ T cells in alopecia areata. The study's findings and limits: Among the top 100, expanded CD8+ clones were significantly decreased by tofacitinib, as was scalp clonality. It was lesional scalp, especially alopecia totalis/universalis, that showed higher clonality than normal scalp.

There are 16 residues in the CDR3. The germline CDR1 and CDR2 sequences are MDHEN and SYDVKM. Unmatched junction bases numbered 14, after V lost 6 bases and J lost 5 bases. Treatment in this sample: oral pan-JAK inhibitor, 5-10 mg twice daily. V usage is TRBV28 and J usage is TRBJ2-5; TRBD1 aligns across 8 bases. Sequencing used CD4+ T cells sorted from blood, obtained at week 4, from a patient treated with tofacitinib. The receptor was derived from a human donor with alopecia areata. DNA for the CDR3: TGTGCCAGCAGACAAGGACAGGGCAGGCCTATGGAGACCCAGTACTTC. Its translation: CASRQGQGRPMETQYF.